Listed below are T cell receptor beta chains from one sample, sequenced in a study of Ad26.COV2.S vaccination and SARS-CoV-2 variants. Repertoires were generated with immunoSEQ multiplex PCR, while TCRdb's copy carries only in-frame clones and drops some. The data show about 390,000 clones, approximately 91% seen once. Here the sequenced sample was peripheral blood, taken in a trial of Ad26.COV2.S vaccine versus placebo. Every receptor here comes from a person aged 18 to 65 who received the Ad26.COV2.S COVID-19 vaccine or a placebo. CDR3s leave out the opening cysteine and the closing phenylalanine or tryptophan.

v_call	j_call	cdr3_aa
TRBV7-8	TRBJ2-2	ASSLARVVTGELF
TRBV5-4	TRBJ1-2	ASSSNLDTTYGYT
TRBV5-6	TRBJ2-5	ASSLRVRGSGTQY
TRBV11-2	TRBJ1-4	ASSLSFREGGKLF
TRBV5-8	TRBJ1-2	ASSLDRGEDHYGYT
TRBV7-9	TRBJ1-1	ASISGTGNTEAF
TRBV2	TRBJ2-7	ASRGIQGAGEQY
TRBV6-5	TRBJ2-7	ASVEGGDMGYKQY
TRBV6-1	TRBJ1-5	ASSGRGTYSNQPQH
TRBV18	TRBJ2-7	ASSPPTDSYEQY